The clone carrying this TCR beta chain was counted once. Its antigen is not known. This specimen comes from a study of blood T cells in healthy people across ages. It was with a sample-barcoded 5' primer and a J-beta primer mix that a second PCR of roughly 7 to 12 cycles was run. Each CDR3 protein gets one entry after TCRdb re-called the 5' RACE reads with MiXCR. The sample contains 800,000 to 1,000,000 distinct CDR3 sequences, around 48% of which appear only once. CDR1 MNHEY and CDR2 SVGAGI come from the germline V gene. This CDR3 has 14 residues. Trimming cost V 3 bases and J 5 bases; bases outside gene matches: 6. The donors, all healthy, were Caucasians living in Russia, aged about 6 to 90. General observations from the study: Estimates of total diversity, which came from one million sequenced T cells, were considered to be underestimates.

The specimen sequenced was blood. This TCR derives from a man aged 25-45 years in good health. The chain links TRBV6-5 to TRBJ2-7, with 8 bases aligning to TRBD1. CDR3 region: CASSYHAGGDEQYF. As DNA, the CDR3 is TGTGCCAGCAGTTATCATGCAGGGGGCGACGAGCAGTACTTC.